This TCR beta chain came from a study of PD-1 blockade in classical Hodgkin lymphoma (dated by TCRdb to the early 2020s). General notes on the study: Nivolumab dosing was 3 mg/kg intravenously every 2 weeks, continuing until either disease progression or unacceptable toxicity. The study used CyTOF and TCR beta sequencing to define a peripheral blood immune signature of response to PD-1 blockade in classical Hodgkin lymphoma.

Genomic DNA was isolated using the Qiagen DNeasy kit from unsorted PBMCs as well as from negatively selected CD4+ and CD8+ fractions. Amplification of TCR beta CDR3 regions was done by immunoSEQ multiplex PCR with primers that anneal to V and J segments. A synthetic immune receptor repertoire was used to minimize amplification bias, and any remaining bias was removed computationally after sequencing. Per the authors' processing: Custom Python scripts were used to quantify repertoire diversity as the Shannon entropy index. Unsorted, CD4+ and CD8+ repertoires were examined separately, except in combined analyses, for which CD4+ and CD8+ sequences were merged in silico. Clonal expansion was defined as a frequency increase of at least 2-fold after treatment compared with C1D1, and clones undetected at baseline were assigned a pseudocount of 0.5. Clones with 0 or 1 copy at C1D1 were classified as singleton clones, and clones with 2 or more copies were classified as non-singleton clones. Clones expanded in unsorted samples were annotated as CD4+, CD8+ or unknown by matching protein sequences in sorted samples from the same patient. Diversity changes from C1D1 to C4D1 were tested in paired samples using Wilcoxon tests. The immuneACCESS repertoire file appears here via TCRdb, limited to in-frame rearrangements. These files lack a portion of the clones; in checked studies, under half of the deficit traces to unresolved V genes, and the cause of the others is not known. V, J and clone size are those of that table, while D and trimming were read from the DNA. This sample comprises some 27,000 clones, roughly 80% of them detected only once. The ten largest account for roughly 0.6% of the sample.

The time point label, read with the paper, signifies: cycle 4 day 1 (C4D1), after five to seven weeks of nivolumab. Every trial patient had relapsed after autologous stem cell transplantation, and cohorts A, B and C differed in prior brentuximab vedotin exposure. CD4+ T cells were purified from thawed PBMCs by magnetic negative selection with a Miltenyi CD4+ T cell isolation kit. The trial cohort comprised some 60 patients with relapsed/refractory classical Hodgkin lymphoma whose best overall responses were complete response, partial response or progressive disease. Trial patients were treated with single-agent nivolumab in the multi-cohort phase II CheckMate 205 trial. An independent review committee assessed best overall response using the 2007 International Working Group response criteria. Trial PBMCs were obtained immediately prior to nivolumab initiation (C1D1) and on therapy at cycle 2 day 1 and cycle 4 day 1. Peripheral blood was collected in 8 mL Vacutainer Cell Preparation Tubes, from which PBMCs were isolated by centrifugation and then cryopreserved. Purified CD4+ and CD8+ fractions were generated only in cases for which an additional PBMC sample was available. Magnetically labelled cells were depleted on LS columns in a quadroMACS separator, and the flow-through was collected as the purified fraction.

Details on this clone: The target of this receptor is not known. No base quality information exists; no much larger clone differs at one position.

Measured from the cysteine to the phenylalanine, the CDR3 is 11 residues long. Here the CDR3 DNA is all that survives: 33 bases in frame from base 1. V and J lose 6 bases and 4 bases, and a span of 7 bases separates them. CDR1 and CDR2 (LNHNV, YYDKDF) derive from the germline V gene (reference sequence). Points the paper makes about the study in general: Diversity was lower in patients who began nivolumab less than 1 year after ASCT, so these patients were left out of later analyses to avoid confounding by immune reconstitution. Among trial patients, those achieving complete response had baseline diversity similar to that of newly diagnosed patients, while diversity was significantly lower in partial responders and progressors. CD4+ but not CD8+ TCR diversity rose significantly by C4D1 (p=0.0027 vs p=0.16), most apparent in complete responders (p=0.02). Baseline TCR diversity was reported to be lower in newly diagnosed patients than in healthy donors, and even lower in relapsed/refractory patients. Only a single clinical trial cohort was studied, and what caused the repertoire differences, possibly disease activity or prior therapy, remained undefined.

The sequences come from CD4+ T cells from blood, collected before the fourth cycle of nivolumab. Recombination joined TRBV15 with TRBJ2-7; D gene: possibly TRBD1, on 5 matching bases. This receptor was taken from a human donor with classical Hodgkin lymphoma. The CDR3 has the sequence CATSRGYEQYF. The nucleotides are TGTGCCACCAGTAGGGGATACGAGCAGTACTTC. The full variable domain, completed from the reference TRBV15 and TRBJ2-7 proteins outside the CDR3, reads DAMVIQNPRYQVTQFGKPVTLSCSQTLNHNVMYWYQQKSSQAPKLLFHYYDKDFNNEADTPDNFQSRRPNTSFCFLDIRSPGLGDTAMYLCATSRGYEQYFGPGTRLTVT.